The clone carrying this TCR beta chain was counted between two and nine times. Each CDR3 protein is one row after TCRdb ran MiXCR on the RT-PCR reads. The sample shows 700,000 to 900,000 distinct CDR3 sequences, 20% to 25% of them seen only once. These data originate in a study of response to subunit inactivated influenza vaccine. Germline loops: CDR1 MNHNS, CDR2 SASEGT. V lost 6 bases and J 0 bases, leaving 14 bases between the germline ends. The CDR3 totals 16 residues. The sequence derives from a man in his fifties or sixties who received an inactivated influenza vaccine. The rearrangement uses TRBV6-1 and TRBJ2-2; no reliable D call. The sequencing here drew on PBMCs from blood, taken more than 4 days after vaccination. The CDR3 coding sequence is TGTGCCAGCAGGAAACAGACACTTACGAACACCGGGGAGCTGTTTTTT. Encoded protein: CASRKQTLTNTGELFF.